This entry lists 27 T cell receptor beta chains sequenced from one sample in a study of CD8+CD57+ T cells in acquired aplastic anemia. Genomic DNA was employed as the template in profiling TCR beta VDJ and CDR3. TCRdb reprocessed the reads via MiXCR and lists one record per CDR3 protein. The sample comprises 75,000 to 80,000 distinct CDR3 sequences, under 80% of which are singletons, and about four fifths rests with the top ten. The sequenced patients had an expansion of CD8+CD57+ cells seen by flow cytometry. The sample consisted of sorted CD4+, CD8+, or CD8+CD57+ T cells (not recorded which) from PBMCs. The receptors here all came from a human donor with aplastic anemia.

The J gene is TRBJ1-4, the V gene TRBV20-1; a possible D gene is TRBD1 (5 bases). The CDR3 contains 14 residues. Germline CDR1 DFQATT, CDR2 SNEGSKA (reference sequence). Trimming took off 4 bases at V and 5 bases at J, with 14 bases between the two ends. The DNA for the CDR3 is TGCAGTGCTAAATTCGGGGGAGGGAATGAAAAACTGTTTTTT. It codes for CSAKFGGGNEKLFF.

The chain recombines TRBV29-1 with TRBJ1-2; D uncertain. Germline assignment: CDR1 SQVTM and CDR2 ANQGSEA. The CDR3 covers 12 residues. The V and J ends lost 2 bases and 3 bases respectively, with 7 bases between them. DNA of the CDR3: TGCAGCGTTGAATGGGCAGACTATGGCTACACCTTC. Translating it yields CSVEWADYGYTF.

V usage is TRBV10-3 and J usage is TRBJ1-5, with TRBD1 as a possible D gene (5 bases). V lost 5 bases, J lost 6 bases, and 17 bases lay in between. Germline CDR1 ENHRY, CDR2 SYGVKD. This CDR3 spans 15 amino acids. For the CDR3, the DNA is TGTGCCATCAGTTCCTCGGGCACGGGGGTTCAGCCCCAGCATTTT. This codes for CAISSSGTGVQPQHF.

Only a few counts were recorded for this clonotype. The chain has TRBV10-3 and TRBJ1-5; 9 nucleotides align to TRBD1. The CDR3 extends over 14 amino acids. V lost 6 bases and J lost 2; bases outside the gene matches: 2. The germline V gene encodes CDR1 ENHRY and CDR2 SYGVKD. CDR3 bases: TGTGCCATCAGGGACAGGGGTGGCAATCAGCCCCAGCATTTT. Encoded protein: CAIRDRGGNQPQHF.

This clonotype was observed a few times. The V call is TRBV20-1, the J call TRBJ2-5; D ambiguous. V was shortened by 7 bases and J by 2 bases, with 8 bases between the two germline ends. Germline V lookup: CDR1 DFQATT, CDR2 SNEGSKA (reference sequence). This CDR3 is built from 11 residues. Written as DNA, the CDR3 is TGCAGTGTCCAGGTACAAGAGACCCAGTACTTC. Its protein is CSVQVQETQYF.

This clonotype appeared many times. V and J are TRBV29-1 and TRBJ2-6, with D perhaps matching TRBD1 or TRBD2 (5 bases each). V shed 4 bases and J shed 3 bases, with 13 bases lying between them. This CDR3 spans 15 amino acids. Germline V CDR1 and CDR2: SQVTM, ANQGSEA. CDR3 residues: CSVVARGDGANVLTF. The CDR3, as DNA: TGCAGCGTTGTTGCAAGGGGAGATGGGGCCAACGTCCTGACTTTC.

The chain joins TRBV19 to TRBJ2-1; D gene uncertain. The germline V and J ends were trimmed by 7 bases and 4 bases, with 5 bases remaining between them. Looked up from germline, CDR1 is LNHDA and CDR2 is SQIVND (reference sequence). The CDR3 consists of 11 residues. The CDR3 coding sequence is TGTGCCAGTATTTCATACAATGAGCAGTTCTTC. Amino acid sequence: CASISYNEQFF. Supplemented by reference TRBV19 and TRBJ2-1, the full variable domain reads DGGITQSPKYLFRKEGQNVTLSCEQNLNHDAMYWYRQDPGQGLRLIYYSQIVNDFQKGDIAEGYSVSREKKESFPLTVTSAQKNPTAFYLCASISYNEQFFGPGTRLTVL.

The chain combines TRBV15 with TRBJ2-7, with 11 bases fitting TRBD2. Germline CDR1 is LNHNV and CDR2 is YYDKDF (reference sequence). This CDR3 has 15 residues. The ends lost 3 bases at V and 6 bases at J; junction bases unmatched: 7. CDR3 DNA: TGTGCCACCAGCAGGAGATGGGGGACTAGCGGCGAGCAGTACTTC. It encodes CATSRRWGTSGEQYF. The full variable domain, with the rest looked up from reference TRBV15 and TRBJ2-7, is DAMVIQNPRYQVTQFGKPVTLSCSQTLNHNVMYWYQQKSSQAPKLLFHYYDKDFNNEADTPDNFQSRRPNTSFCFLDIRSPGLGDTAMYLCATSRRWGTSGEQYFGPGTRLTVT.

The CDR3 nucleotides are TGTGCCAGTAGTATCCAAGGGAACACTGAAGCTTTCTTT. Its protein product is CASSIQGNTEAFF. The rearrangement uses TRBV19 and TRBJ1-1; no clear D. Deletions cut 3 bases from V and 1 base from J, with 6 bases between. This CDR3 spans 13 amino acids. Germline values: CDR1 LNHDA, CDR2 SQIVND (reference sequence).

The chain combines TRBV19 with TRBJ2-5; tentatively, D is TRBD2 (6 bases). This CDR3 has 13 residues. Trimming stripped 6 bases from V and 5 bases from J, with 13 bases between. Germline values: CDR1 LNHDA, CDR2 SQIVND (reference sequence). DNA of the CDR3: TGTGCCAGTAGCCCGGCGGGGACGGAGACCCAGTACTTC. Its translation is CASSPAGTETQYF.

The CDR3 bases are TGCAGTGCTAGAGTTCAGGAGGGGCGAAACGCTGAAGCTTTCTTT. It translates to CSARVQEGRNAEAFF. The V gene is TRBV20-1, the J gene TRBJ1-1; TRBD1 might be the D (5 bases). This CDR3 comprises 15 residues. CDR1 DFQATT and CDR2 SNEGSKA come from the germline V gene (reference sequence). Trimming took 1 base from V and 6 from J, leaving 18 bases between them.

This clonotype was detected ten times or more. This chain links TRBV19 with TRBJ1-1, with D uncertain. There are 13 residues in the CDR3. V lost 6 bases to trimming and J lost 3 bases, with 11 bases between them. Germline V gene sequence: CDR1 LNHDA, CDR2 SQIVND (reference sequence). Written as DNA, the CDR3 is TGTGCCAGTAGCACGGAGCGCGACACTGAAGCTTTCTTT. Residues: CASSTERDTEAFF.

V is TRBV20-1 and J is TRBJ1-5; D is uncertain. The CDR3 has 12 residues. Per the germline V gene, CDR1 is DFQATT and CDR2 is SNEGSKA (reference sequence). V dropped 0 bases and J dropped 4 bases, with 4 bases sitting between them. This CDR3 reads CSARDVNQPQHF. CDR3 sequence (DNA): TGCAGTGCTAGAGACGTGAATCAGCCCCAGCATTTT.

The chain has TRBV19 and TRBJ2-1, with 13 positions matching TRBD2. This CDR3 contains 15 residues. V trimming: 6 bases; J trimming: 8 bases; junction bases outside the gene matches: 7. The germline CDR1 and CDR2 sequences are LNHDA and SQIVND (reference sequence). The CDR3 bases are TGTGCCAGTAGCCTCACTAGCGGGAGGGGCGATGAGCAGTTCTTC. It is translated as CASSLTSGRGDEQFF.

This clonotype was counted between two and nine times. J is TRBJ1-1 and V is TRBV13; D unclear. Trimming shortened V by 3 bases and J by 5 bases, and 7 bases separated the two germline ends. The CDR3 runs to 12 residues. Germline CDR1 and CDR2: PRHDT and FYEKMQ (reference sequence). The CDR3, as DNA: TGTGCCAGCAGCTTGGAGGGTACTGAAGCTTTCTTT. Protein: CASSLEGTEAFF.

The V call is TRBV28, the J call TRBJ2-2; tentatively, D is TRBD1 (5 bases). The CDR3 is 15 residues long. The ends were cut back, 3 bases at V and 6 bases at J, with 14 bases in the middle. The germline V gene encodes CDR1 MDHEN and CDR2 SYDVKM. The CDR3 region is CASSFIAGRAGELFF. For the CDR3, the DNA is TGTGCCAGCAGTTTCATTGCAGGCAGGGCCGGGGAGCTGTTTTTT.

The chain couples TRBV20-1 to TRBJ2-6; TRBD2 matches at 12 bases. The V segment lost 1 base and the J segment 0 bases; nucleotides outside the gene matches: 7. This CDR3 is 19 amino acids long. The germline V gene has CDR1 DFQATT and CDR2 SNEGSKA (reference sequence). The CDR3, as DNA: TGCAGTGCTAGAGTTAGACTAGCGGGAGAATACTCTGGGGCCAACGTCCTGACTTTC. Encoded protein: CSARVRLAGEYSGANVLTF.

This chain joins TRBV20-1 and TRBJ1-6, with D possibly TRBD1 on 5 matching bases. Germline V gene lookup returns CDR1 DFQATT and CDR2 SNEGSKA (reference sequence). V gave up 5 bases and J gave up 0 bases, with 11 bases separating them. CDR3 size: 15 residues. This CDR3 reads CSASQGGSYNSPLHF. The CDR3 region has the DNA TGCAGTGCTTCCCAGGGAGGCTCCTATAATTCACCCCTCCACTTT.

The chain uses TRBV20-1 and TRBJ2-7; tentatively, D is TRBD1 or TRBD2 (5 bases each). CDR1 DFQATT and CDR2 SNEGSKA come from the germline V gene (reference sequence). Trimming took off 2 bases at V and 7 bases at J, with 18 bases between the two ends. The CDR3 is 14 residues long. DNA for the CDR3: TGCAGTGCTAGAAAATTAACGGGGCCTAGTGAGCAGTACTTC. Protein sequence: CSARKLTGPSEQYF.

The V call is TRBV9, the J call TRBJ2-2; the D is unclear. Between the trimmed V and J ends, which lost 0 bases and 8 bases, there was a span of 11 bases. This CDR3 has 14 residues. In germline, CDR1 is SGDLS, CDR2 YYNGEE. Here the CDR3 reads CASSVVAGGGELFF. DNA for the CDR3: TGTGCCAGCAGCGTAGTAGCTGGTGGTGGGGAGCTGTTTTTT.

V and J are TRBV2 and TRBJ1-5; 8 bases fit TRBD1. The CDR3 has 14 residues. V trimming: 8 bases; J trimming: 6 bases; junction bases outside the gene matches: 9. Germline-derived CDR1 and CDR2 are SNHLY and FYNNEI. CDR3 sequence reads: CASCRGLEVQPQHF. CDR3 DNA: TGTGCCAGCTGCAGGGGGCTTGAAGTTCAGCCCCAGCATTTT.

This rearrangement joins TRBV7-3 to TRBJ1-1; 10 bases fit TRBD1. This CDR3 is 13 amino acids long. Germline assignment: CDR1 SGHTA and CDR2 FQGTGA. The trim removed 9 bases at V and 4 bases at J, leaving 5 bases unmatched. In DNA, the CDR3 is TGTGCCAGTAAGGACAGGGGGTCCACTGAAGCTTTCTTT. Its translation is CASKDRGSTEAFF.

This clonotype was counted a single time. CDR3 in DNA: TGCAGTGCTCCGGGCCTTTATGGCTACACCTTC. Its translation is CSAPGLYGYTF. The chain joins TRBV20-1 to TRBJ1-2; D is unclear. Germline CDR1 DFQATT, CDR2 SNEGSKA (reference sequence). This CDR3 contains 11 residues. Trimming took off 5 bases at V and 5 bases at J, with 9 bases between the two ends.

The chain uses TRBV19 and TRBJ2-5, with a weak D call TRBD1 (6 bases). V dropped 6 bases and J dropped 5 bases, with 16 bases sitting between them. The CDR3 runs 14 residues. The germline gives CDR1 LNHDA, CDR2 SQIVND (reference sequence). Here the CDR3 reads CASRQQGGVETQYF. The CDR3 DNA follows: TGTGCCAGTAGGCAACAGGGTGGTGTGGAGACCCAGTACTTC.

The V gene is TRBV13, the J gene TRBJ1-2; 8 positions agree with TRBD1. Germline V gene sequence: CDR1 PRHDT, CDR2 FYEKMQ (reference sequence). V trimming: 5 bases; J trimming: 7 bases; junction bases outside the gene matches: 6. This CDR3 spans 13 amino acids. CDR3 in DNA: TGTGCCAGCAGCCCGCCAGGGGGCTCTGGCTACACCTTC. It codes for CASSPPGGSGYTF.

As regards this clonotype: Since the CDR3 does not end with the conserved phenylalanine or tryptophan, this likely comes from a read error. This chain connects TRBV3-1 to TRBJ2-5; tentatively, D is TRBD2 (6 bases). This CDR3 contains 16 residues. Trimming shortened V by 3 bases and J by 5 bases, and 19 bases separated the two germline ends. Germline V gives CDR1 LGHDT, CDR2 YNNKEL (reference sequence). The CDR3 sequence is CASSHQAGITSETQYL. As DNA, the CDR3 is TGTGCCAGCAGCCACCAAGCGGGTATCACATCGGAGACCCAGTACCTC.

The chain links TRBV29-1 to TRBJ2-7, with 15 positions matching TRBD2. The CDR3 length is 17 residues. The J segment lost 1 base and the V segment lost 6 bases, leaving 10 bases of the junction unmatched. Looked up from germline, CDR1 is SQVTM and CDR2 is ANQGSEA. The CDR3 loop is CSVSGTSGRPSSYEQYF. Here the CDR3 DNA reads TGCAGCGTATCCGGGACTAGCGGGAGGCCCAGTTCCTACGAGCAGTACTTC.